The 25 T cell receptor beta chains in this list originate from one sample, sequenced in a study of cytomegalovirus exposure and HLA in healthy donors. Primers included in the PCR were 60 Vbeta and 13 Jbeta primers. Profiled with immunoSEQ multiplex PCR; TCRdb holds only in-frame clones, not every one. The sample holds some 150,000 clones, approximately 79% seen once. Material for sequencing was PBMCs. The receptor source for this set is a male donor in good health and CMV-seronegative.

The chain employs TRBV6-5 and TRBJ2-7, with TRBD1 matching over 8 bases. Germline lookup yields CDR1 MNHEY and CDR2 SVGAGI. CDR3 length: 14 residues. J lost 3 bases, V lost 2 bases, and 3 bases had no gene match. Here the CDR3 DNA reads TGTGCCAGCAGTTACGGGACAGGCGTCTACGAGCAGTACTTC. This translates into CASSYGTGVYEQYF.

The chain has TRBV7-3 and TRBJ2-3, with 9 bases fitting TRBD2. From germline, CDR1 is SGHTA and CDR2 FQGTGA. Trimming cost V 0 bases and J 5 bases; bases outside gene matches: 3. This CDR3 spans 15 amino acids. CDR3 coding DNA: TGTGCCAGCAGCTTAACGGCGGGAGGGCAAGATACGCAGTATTTT. Protein: CASSLTAGGQDTQYF.

This clone was detected only once. The gene calls are TRBV6-6 and TRBJ2-5; TRBD2 might be the D (5 bases). Trimming left V 6 bases short and J 5 bases short, with 13 bases between. The CDR3 extends over 13 amino acids. CDR1 MNHNY and CDR2 SVGAGI come from the germline V gene (reference sequence). CDR3 nucleotides: TGTGCCAGCAGACCCCACCCGGGGGAGACCCAGTACTTC. Encoded protein: CASRPHPGETQYF.

The gene calls are TRBV6-5 and TRBJ2-3; 9 bases map to TRBD2. There are 15 residues in the CDR3. CDR1 is MNHEY and CDR2 is SVGAGI in the germline V gene. J was trimmed by 3 bases and V by 6 bases; bases with no gene match: 7. The CDR3 DNA is TGTGCCAGCAGAAATGGCCTAGCGGGAACAGATACGCAGTATTTT. This sequence encodes CASRNGLAGTDTQYF.

Of note for this clone: An end of the junction differs from the germline gene, which may be a read error. This chain connects TRBV6-1 to TRBJ2-3, with TRBD1 matching over 7 bases. The CDR3 is 14 amino acids. The germline CDR1 and CDR2 sequences are MNHNS and SASEGT. The CDR3 coding sequence is TGTGCCAGCAGAACCCGGGACAGCACAGATGCGCAGTATTTT. Its translation: CASRTRDSTDAQYF.

This chain links TRBV5-5 with TRBJ2-3; 7 nucleotides agree with TRBD1. The CDR3 consists of 16 residues. Germline CDR1 is SGHKS and CDR2 is YYEKEE (reference sequence). The V segment lost 5 bases and the J segment 4 bases; nucleotides outside the gene matches: 13. CDR3 sequence reads: CASSLRWDSMPDTQYF. The CDR3 DNA reads TGTGCCAGCAGTCTGAGGTGGGACAGCATGCCAGATACGCAGTATTTT.

V usage is TRBV19 and J usage is TRBJ2-7, with a weak D call TRBD1 (6 bases). The CDR3 has 14 amino acids. V lost 5 bases to trimming and J lost 0 bases, with 11 bases between them. Germline V CDR1 and CDR2: LNHDA, SQIVND (reference sequence). This chain's CDR3 is CASSDRQFSYEQYF. As DNA, the CDR3 is TGTGCCAGTAGTGACAGGCAGTTCTCCTACGAGCAGTACTTC.

This sequence joins TRBV7-6 and TRBJ1-4; D might be TRBD1 (5 bases). CDR3 length: 15 residues. Trimming stripped 1 base from V and 7 bases from J, with 13 bases between. The V gene's germline CDR1 is SGHVS and CDR2 FNYEAQ. The CDR3: CASSLVSGGGEKLFF. In DNA, the CDR3 is TGTGCCAGCAGCTTAGTTTCTGGGGGAGGTGAAAAACTGTTTTTT.

The rearrangement links TRBV7-8 to TRBJ2-1; 15 bases are shared with TRBD2. V was pared by 5 bases and J by 0 bases, with 8 bases of the junction left unmatched. This CDR3 comprises 19 residues. CDR1 is SGHVS and CDR2 is FQNEAQ in the germline V gene. CDR3 nucleotides: TGTGCCAGCAGCAAGCGGACTAGCGGGAGGGTAAACTCCTACAATGAGCAGTTCTTC. This sequence encodes CASSKRTSGRVNSYNEQFF.

The genes are TRBV10-3 and TRBJ2-1; 7 bases match TRBD1. V lost 2 bases to trimming and J lost 5 bases; unmatched junction nucleotides: 6. This CDR3 contains 15 residues. The germline V gene encodes CDR1 ENHRY and CDR2 SYGVKD. The CDR3 loop is CAISEPGTANNEQFF. The CDR3, as DNA: TGTGCCATCAGTGAGCCCGGGACAGCCAACAATGAGCAGTTCTTC.

V is TRBV6-5 and J is TRBJ2-5; D unclear. Germline CDR1 reads MNHEY; CDR2 reads SVGAGI. V lost 2 bases and J lost 4, with 8 bases in between. This CDR3 has 13 amino acids. The CDR3, as DNA: TGTGCCAGCAGTTACCCCTCCGGAGAGACCCAGTACTTC. It specifies CASSYPSGETQYF.

The chain carries TRBV7-2 and TRBJ2-7, with 8 bases matching TRBD1. Germline-derived CDR1 and CDR2 are SGHTA and FQGNSA. Unmatched junction bases numbered 9, after V lost 5 bases and J lost 0 bases. The CDR3 covers 16 residues. In DNA form, the CDR3 reads TGTGCCAGCAGCGTCGTCAGGGGGCTGGGCTCCTACGAGCAGTACTTC. It encodes CASSVVRGLGSYEQYF.

This clone has a handful of counts. V usage is TRBV2 and J usage is TRBJ1-1; D might be TRBD1 (6 bases). V was shortened by 10 bases and J by 6 bases, with 18 bases between the two germline ends. The CDR3 is 13 amino acids. Germline loops: CDR1 SNHLY, CDR2 FYNNEI. The CDR3 sequence: CATGGQSRSEAFF. CDR3 bases: TGTGCCACGGGGGGGCAGAGTAGGTCTGAAGCTTTCTTT.

In its sample, this clone was seen once. The chain couples TRBV5-1 to TRBJ1-4, with D tentatively TRBD1 (6 bases). There are 14 residues in the CDR3. With 6 bases removed from V and 6 bases from J, the gap between germline ends came to 15 bases. Germline CDR1 SGHRS, CDR2 YFSETQ. CDR3 protein: CASNFGPGDEKLFF. The CDR3 DNA is TGCGCCAGCAATTTTGGACCAGGGGATGAAAAACTGTTTTTT.

This clone was recorded a few times. The same CDR3 can be traced to other DNA sequences in this sample. The chain recombines TRBV6-5 with TRBJ1-5; a possible D gene is TRBD1 (6 bases). From germline, CDR1 is MNHEY and CDR2 SVGAGI. This CDR3 spans 13 amino acids. Trimming removed 6 bases at V and 3 bases at J, with 9 bases between. This chain's CDR3 is CASSRGSNQPQHF. As DNA, the CDR3 is TGTGCCAGCAGCAGGGGATCCAATCAGCCCCAGCATTTT.

Of note for this clone: This CDR3 is also generated by other DNA sequences in the sample. The rearrangement uses TRBV2 and TRBJ2-1; D might be TRBD2 (6 bases). Germline V lookup: CDR1 SNHLY, CDR2 FYNNEI. The CDR3 covers 12 residues. Trimming removed 8 bases from V and 3 bases from J, with 8 bases in between. CDR3 residues: CASRGNYNEQFF. CDR3 bases: TGTGCCAGCCGGGGGAACTACAATGAGCAGTTCTTC.

The J gene is TRBJ2-5, the V gene TRBV18; TRBD1 aligns across 9 bases. The V gene end was trimmed by 1 base and the J gene end by 1 base; junction bases not matched to a gene: 1. The CDR3 runs 15 residues. CDR1 is KGHSH, CDR2 LQKENI, per germline. DNA for the CDR3: TGTGCCAGCTCACCACGGGACAGGGTCCAAGAGACCCAGTACTTC. It encodes CASSPRDRVQETQYF.

Only a few counts were recorded for this clone. The chain has TRBV14 and TRBJ1-2; 7 bases map to TRBD1. The CDR3 length is 15 residues. Germline V gives CDR1 SGHDN, CDR2 FVKESK. J gave up 0 bases and V 1 base, and 2 bases lay outside the gene matches. Here the CDR3 DNA reads TGTGCCAGCAGCCAAGGAACAGGGGCTAACTATGGCTACACCTTC. Translated, it gives CASSQGTGANYGYTF. Variable domain in full (rest from reference TRBV14 and TRBJ1-2): EAGVTQFPSHSVIEKGQTVTLRCDPISGHDNLYWYRRVMGKEIKFLLHFVKESKQDESGMPNNRFLAERTGGTYSTLKVQPAELEDSGVYFCASSQGTGANYGYTFGSGTRLTVV.

This sequence joins TRBV6-1 and TRBJ2-7, with a possible D match to TRBD1 (6 bases). In germline, CDR1 is MNHNS, CDR2 SASEGT. The CDR3 length is 15 residues. V was trimmed by 8 bases and J by 1 base, leaving 18 bases between them. Written as DNA, the CDR3 is TGTGCCAGCTCAGATCCACAGGGAGTGTCCTACGAGCAGTACTTC. It translates to CASSDPQGVSYEQYF.

This clone has a handful of counts. In DNA, the CDR3 is TGTGCCAGCAGCGGATACGGGACAGGGGACGACGAGCAGTACTTC. It translates to CASSGYGTGDDEQYF. This sequence joins TRBV9 and TRBJ2-7; the match to TRBD1 covers 10 bases. V was pared by 3 bases and J by 5 bases, with 8 bases of the junction left unmatched. Germline CDR1 and CDR2: SGDLS and YYNGEE. The CDR3 length is 15 residues.

The chain carries TRBV11-2 and TRBJ2-1, with D tentatively TRBD2 (5 bases). V dropped 1 base and J dropped 10 bases, with 11 bases sitting between them. Germline V gene sequence: CDR1 SGHAT, CDR2 FQNNGV. The CDR3 extends over 13 amino acids. CDR3 residues: CASSLATRPEQFF. The DNA for the CDR3 is TGTGCCAGCAGCTTAGCCACTAGGCCAGAGCAGTTCTTC.

V usage is TRBV5-1 and J usage is TRBJ2-1; D is unresolved. The CDR3 covers 15 residues. Germline V CDR1 and CDR2: SGHRS, YFSETQ. V was cut by 1 base and J by 4 bases, with 12 bases left in between. The CDR3 DNA follows: TGCGCCAGCAGCTTGACCCTAGTGACGTACAATGAGCAGTTCTTC. As protein: CASSLTLVTYNEQFF.

This clone appeared a single time. The chain uses TRBV14 and TRBJ1-5; 9 bases fit TRBD1. V lost 0 bases to trimming and J lost 2 bases; unmatched junction nucleotides: 8. CDR1 is SGHDN and CDR2 is FVKESK in the germline V gene. CDR3 size: 18 residues. The CDR3 region is CASSQEGTGKGCNQPQHF. The CDR3 nucleotides are TGTGCCAGCAGCCAAGAGGGGACAGGGAAGGGGTGCAATCAGCCCCAGCATTTT.

The chain joins TRBV19 to TRBJ2-2; no firm D call. Per the germline V gene, CDR1 is LNHDA and CDR2 is SQIVND (reference sequence). CDR3 length: 13 residues. Trimming left V 6 bases short and J 3 bases short, with 8 bases between. DNA of the CDR3: TGTGCCAGTAGGGAACAGTACACCGGGGAGCTGTTTTTT. Translated: CASREQYTGELFF.

The rearrangement joins TRBV18 to TRBJ2-5, with TRBD2 matching 11 bases. Germline V CDR1 and CDR2: KGHSH, LQKENI. J lost 4 bases, V lost 3 bases, and 10 bases had no gene match. The CDR3 is 17 residues long. The CDR3 region is CASSPLELAGAGETQYF. CDR3 bases: TGTGCCAGCTCACCGTTGGAACTAGCGGGAGCGGGAGAGACCCAGTACTTC.